This TCR beta chain emerged from a study of graft-versus-host responses after intestinal transplantation. Overall study: Tacrolimus and steroids were given for two to three years to all recipients after anti-thymocyte globulin induction.

Profiling relied on immunoSEQ multiplex PCR, and the TCRdb table lists in-frame clones only, not all of them. The repertoire holds over 45,000 clones, approximately 90% seen once, with 1.5% to 2% in the top ten. The CDR3 covers 16 residues. Per germline, CDR1 WNHNN and CDR2 SYGVQD (reference sequence). Trimming cost V 5 bases and J 3 bases; bases outside gene matches: 9. This receptor was taken from a human patient who received an intestinal transplant, so some T cells may come from the graft donor. The J gene is TRBJ2-2, the V gene TRBV10-1; 7 nucleotides align to TRBD2. The sample here was PBMCs, taken 26 days after transplant. CDR3 loop: CASSFEAGLDTGELFF. In DNA form, the CDR3 reads TGCGCCAGCAGTTTCGAAGCGGGGTTGGACACCGGGGAGCTGTTTTTT.